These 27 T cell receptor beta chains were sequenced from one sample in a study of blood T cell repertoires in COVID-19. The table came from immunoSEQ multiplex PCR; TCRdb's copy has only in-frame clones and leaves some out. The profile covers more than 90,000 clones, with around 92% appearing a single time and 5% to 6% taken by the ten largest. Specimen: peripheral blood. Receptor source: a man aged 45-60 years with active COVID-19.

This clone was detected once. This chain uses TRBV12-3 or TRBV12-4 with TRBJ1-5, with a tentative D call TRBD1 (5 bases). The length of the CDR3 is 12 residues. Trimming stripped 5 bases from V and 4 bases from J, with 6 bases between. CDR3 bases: TGTGCCAGCAGTGACAGAAATCAGCCCCAGCATTTT. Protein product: CASSDRNQPQHF.

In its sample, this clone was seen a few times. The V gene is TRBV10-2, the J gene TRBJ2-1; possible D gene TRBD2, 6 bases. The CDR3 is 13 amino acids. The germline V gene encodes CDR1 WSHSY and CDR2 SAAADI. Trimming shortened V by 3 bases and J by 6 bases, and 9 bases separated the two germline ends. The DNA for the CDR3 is TGCGCCAGCAGTGACCGACTAGTCAATGAGCAGTTCTTC. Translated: CASSDRLVNEQFF.

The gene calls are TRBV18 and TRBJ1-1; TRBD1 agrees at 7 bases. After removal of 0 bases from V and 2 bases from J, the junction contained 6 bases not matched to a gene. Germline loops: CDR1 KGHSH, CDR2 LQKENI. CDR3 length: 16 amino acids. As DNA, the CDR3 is TGTGCCAGCTCACCACCCGGGACAGTAACTAACACTGAAGCTTTCTTT. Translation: CASSPPGTVTNTEAFF.

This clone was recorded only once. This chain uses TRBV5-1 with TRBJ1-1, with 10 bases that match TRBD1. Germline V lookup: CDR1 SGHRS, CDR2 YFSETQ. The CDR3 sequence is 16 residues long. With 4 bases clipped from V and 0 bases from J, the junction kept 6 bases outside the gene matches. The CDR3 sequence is CASSTGQGGMNTEAFF. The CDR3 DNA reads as TGCGCCAGCAGCACCGGACAGGGGGGAATGAACACTGAAGCTTTCTTT.

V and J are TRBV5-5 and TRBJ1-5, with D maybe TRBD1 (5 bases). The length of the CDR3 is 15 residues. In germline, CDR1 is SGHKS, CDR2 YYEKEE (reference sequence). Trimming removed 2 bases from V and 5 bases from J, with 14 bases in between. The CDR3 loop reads CASSLGGQGYQPQHF. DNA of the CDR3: TGTGCCAGCAGCTTAGGAGGGCAGGGCTATCAGCCCCAGCATTTT.

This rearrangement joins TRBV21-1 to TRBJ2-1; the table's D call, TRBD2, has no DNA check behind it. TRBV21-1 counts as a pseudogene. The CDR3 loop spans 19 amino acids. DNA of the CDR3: TGTGCCAGCAGCAACATCTGCGGCCTTTGTCTAGCGGGAGGCAATGAGCAGTTCTTC. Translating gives CASSNICGLCLAGGNEQFF.

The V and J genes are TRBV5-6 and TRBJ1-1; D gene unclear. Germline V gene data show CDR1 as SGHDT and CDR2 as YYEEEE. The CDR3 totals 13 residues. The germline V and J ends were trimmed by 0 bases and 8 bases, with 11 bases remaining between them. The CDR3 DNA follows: TGTGCCAGCAGCTTGGTCGACGGGTACGAAGCTTTCTTT. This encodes CASSLVDGYEAFF.

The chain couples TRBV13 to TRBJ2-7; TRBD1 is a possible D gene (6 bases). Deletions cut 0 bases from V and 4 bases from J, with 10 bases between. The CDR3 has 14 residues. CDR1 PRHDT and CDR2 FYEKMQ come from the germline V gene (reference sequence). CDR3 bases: TGTGCCAGCAGCTTAGGGACAGGCCCGTACGAGCAGTACTTC. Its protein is CASSLGTGPYEQYF.

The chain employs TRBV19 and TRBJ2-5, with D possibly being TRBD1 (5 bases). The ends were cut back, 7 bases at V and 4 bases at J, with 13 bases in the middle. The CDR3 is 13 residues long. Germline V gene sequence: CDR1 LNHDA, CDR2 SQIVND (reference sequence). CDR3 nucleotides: TGTGCCAGTAACCTCGGTAGGGGAGAGACCCAGTACTTC. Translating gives CASNLGRGETQYF. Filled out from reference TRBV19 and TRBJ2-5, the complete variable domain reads DGGITQSPKYLFRKEGQNVTLSCEQNLNHDAMYWYRQDPGQGLRLIYYSQIVNDFQKGDIAEGYSVSREKKESFPLTVTSAQKNPTAFYLCASNLGRGETQYFGPGTRLLVL.

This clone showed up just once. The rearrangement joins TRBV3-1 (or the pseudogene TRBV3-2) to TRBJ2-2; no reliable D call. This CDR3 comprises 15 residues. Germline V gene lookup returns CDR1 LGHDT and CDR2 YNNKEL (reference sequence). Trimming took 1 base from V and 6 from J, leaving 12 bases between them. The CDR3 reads CASSQGLRESGELFF. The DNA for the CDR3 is TGTGCCAGCAGCCAAGGCCTCCGCGAATCCGGGGAGCTGTTTTTT.

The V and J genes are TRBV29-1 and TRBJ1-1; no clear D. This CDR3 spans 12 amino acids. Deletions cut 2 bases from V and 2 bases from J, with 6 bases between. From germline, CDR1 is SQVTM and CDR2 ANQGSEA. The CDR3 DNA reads TGCAGCGTTGAACCACACAACACTGAAGCTTTCTTT. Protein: CSVEPHNTEAFF.

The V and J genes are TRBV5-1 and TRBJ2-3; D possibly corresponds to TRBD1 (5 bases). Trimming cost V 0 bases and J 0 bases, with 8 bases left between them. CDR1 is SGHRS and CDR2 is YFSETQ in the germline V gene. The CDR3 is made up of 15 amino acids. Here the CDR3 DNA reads TGCGCCAGCAGCTTGGAGGGGCCAAGCACAGATACGCAGTATTTT. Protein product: CASSLEGPSTDTQYF.

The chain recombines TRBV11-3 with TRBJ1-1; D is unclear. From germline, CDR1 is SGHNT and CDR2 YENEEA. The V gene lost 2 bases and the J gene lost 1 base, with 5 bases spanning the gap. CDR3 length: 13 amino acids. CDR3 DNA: TGTGCCAGCAGCTTACAGGAGAACACTGAAGCTTTCTTT. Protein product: CASSLQENTEAFF.

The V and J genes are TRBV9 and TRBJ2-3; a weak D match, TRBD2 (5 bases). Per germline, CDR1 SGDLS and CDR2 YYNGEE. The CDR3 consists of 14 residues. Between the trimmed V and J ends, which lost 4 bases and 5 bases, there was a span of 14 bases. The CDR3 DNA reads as TGTGCCAGCAGCCCCCGAGGCCGGGGAGATACGCAGTATTTT. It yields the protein CASSPRGRGDTQYF.

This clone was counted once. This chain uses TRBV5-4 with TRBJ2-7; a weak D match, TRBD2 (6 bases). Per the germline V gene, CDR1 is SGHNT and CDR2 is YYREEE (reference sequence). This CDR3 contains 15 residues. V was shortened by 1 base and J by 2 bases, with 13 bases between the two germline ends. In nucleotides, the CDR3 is TGTGCCAGCAGCTTGTCGGCTGGAGGGGCCTACGAGCAGTACTTC. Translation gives CASSLSAGGAYEQYF. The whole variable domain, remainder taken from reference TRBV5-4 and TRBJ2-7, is ETGVTQSPTHLIKTRGQQVTLRCSSQSGHNTVSWYQQALGQGPQFIFQYYREEENGRGNFPPRFSGLQFPNYSSELNVNALELDDSALYLCASSLSAGGAYEQYFGPGTRLTVT.

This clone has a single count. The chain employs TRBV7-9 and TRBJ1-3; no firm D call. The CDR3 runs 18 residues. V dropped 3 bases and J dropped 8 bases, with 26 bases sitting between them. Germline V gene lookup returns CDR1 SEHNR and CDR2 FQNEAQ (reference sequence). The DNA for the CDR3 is TGTGCCAGCAGCTTTCTCTCCAGCCGGGGAGGTCTCGGAGACACCATATATTTT. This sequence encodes CASSFLSSRGGLGDTIYF.

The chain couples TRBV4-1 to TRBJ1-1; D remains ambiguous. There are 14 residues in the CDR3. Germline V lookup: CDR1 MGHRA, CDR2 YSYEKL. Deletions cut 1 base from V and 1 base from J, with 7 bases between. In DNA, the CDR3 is TGCGCCAGCAGCCAAGTAGTCGGGAACACTGAAGCTTTCTTT. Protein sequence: CASSQVVGNTEAFF.

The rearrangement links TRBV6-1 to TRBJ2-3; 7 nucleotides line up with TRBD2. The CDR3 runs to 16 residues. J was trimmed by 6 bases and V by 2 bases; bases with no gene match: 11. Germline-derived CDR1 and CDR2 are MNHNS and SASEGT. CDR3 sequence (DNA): TGTGCCAGCAGTGAATTTGCTAGCGGTCCGTTTGATACGCAGTATTTT. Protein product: CASSEFASGPFDTQYF.

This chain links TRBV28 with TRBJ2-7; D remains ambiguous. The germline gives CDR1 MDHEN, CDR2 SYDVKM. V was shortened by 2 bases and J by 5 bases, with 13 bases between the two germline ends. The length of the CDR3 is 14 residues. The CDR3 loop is CASSLPLLPNEQYF. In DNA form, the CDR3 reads TGTGCCAGCAGTTTACCCCTACTCCCCAACGAGCAGTACTTC.

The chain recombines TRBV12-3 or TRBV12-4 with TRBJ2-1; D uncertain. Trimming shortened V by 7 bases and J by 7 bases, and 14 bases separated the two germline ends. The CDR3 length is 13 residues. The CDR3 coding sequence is TGTGCCAGCAAGACGACGGCGGAGAATGAGCAGTTCTTC. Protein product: CASKTTAENEQFF.

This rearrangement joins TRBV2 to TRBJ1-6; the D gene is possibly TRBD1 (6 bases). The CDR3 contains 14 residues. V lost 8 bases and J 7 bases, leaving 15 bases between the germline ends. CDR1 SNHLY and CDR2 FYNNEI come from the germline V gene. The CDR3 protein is CASLTTGPNSPLHF. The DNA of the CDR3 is TGTGCCAGCTTGACCACAGGGCCAAATTCACCCCTCCACTTT. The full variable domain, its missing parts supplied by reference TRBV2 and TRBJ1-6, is EPEVTQTPSHQVTQMGQEVILRCVPISNHLYFYWYRQILGQKVEFLVSFYNNEISEKSEIFDDQFSVERPDGSNFTLKIRSTKLEDSAMYFCASLTTGPNSPLHFGNGTRLTVT.

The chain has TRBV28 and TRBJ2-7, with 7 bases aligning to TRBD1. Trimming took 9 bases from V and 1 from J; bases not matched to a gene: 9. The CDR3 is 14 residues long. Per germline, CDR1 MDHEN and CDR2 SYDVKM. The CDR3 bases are TGTGCCAGTCGGACCACGGGACAGTCCTACGAGCAGTACTTC. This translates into CASRTTGQSYEQYF.

The CDR3 protein is CASSERDTPYEQYF. The DNA for the CDR3 is TGTGCCAGCAGTGAAAGGGACACCCCCTACGAGCAGTACTTC. The gene calls are TRBV2 and TRBJ2-7; D perhaps matches TRBD1 (6 bases). This CDR3 has 14 residues. Germline V CDR1 and CDR2: SNHLY, FYNNEI. Trimming cost V 2 bases and J 2 bases, with 10 bases left between them.

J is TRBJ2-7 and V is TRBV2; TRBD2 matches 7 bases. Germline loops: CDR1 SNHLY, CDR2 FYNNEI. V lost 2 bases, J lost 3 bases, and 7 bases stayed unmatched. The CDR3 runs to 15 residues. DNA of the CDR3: TGTGCCAGCAGTGAATGGGGGAGGGCCCTCTACGAGCAGTACTTC. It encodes CASSEWGRALYEQYF.

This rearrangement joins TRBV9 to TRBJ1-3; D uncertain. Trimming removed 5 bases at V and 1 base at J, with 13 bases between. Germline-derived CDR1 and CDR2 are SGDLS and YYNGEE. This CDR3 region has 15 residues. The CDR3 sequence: CASSRRAGSGNTIYF. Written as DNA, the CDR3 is TGTGCCAGCAGTCGGAGGGCTGGGTCTGGAAACACCATATATTTT. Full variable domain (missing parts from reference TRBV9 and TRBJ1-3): DSGVTQTPKHLITATGQRVTLRCSPRSGDLSVYWYQQSLDQGLQFLIQYYNGEERAKGNILERFSAQQFPDLHSELNLSSLELGDSALYFCASSRRAGSGNTIYFGEGSWLTVV.

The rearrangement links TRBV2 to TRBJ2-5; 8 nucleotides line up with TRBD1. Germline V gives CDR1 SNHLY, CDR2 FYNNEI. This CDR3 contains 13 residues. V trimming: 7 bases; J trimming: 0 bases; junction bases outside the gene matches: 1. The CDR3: CASTRGHQETQYF. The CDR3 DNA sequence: TGTGCCAGCACCAGGGGGCACCAAGAGACCCAGTACTTC.

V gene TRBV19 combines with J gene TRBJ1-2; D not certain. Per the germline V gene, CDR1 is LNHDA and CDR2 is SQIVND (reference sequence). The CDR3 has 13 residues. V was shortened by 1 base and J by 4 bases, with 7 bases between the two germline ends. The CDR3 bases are TGTGCCAGTAGTATAGGCAGCGGCTATGGCTACACCTTC. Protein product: CASSIGSGYGYTF.